This TCR beta chain appears in the sequencing data of a study of CD8+ T cells in alopecia areata. Treatment defined: oral pan-JAK inhibitor, 5-10 mg twice daily. The CDR3 spans 15 residues. CDR1 MNHNY and CDR2 SVGAGI come from the germline V gene (reference sequence). V lost 5 bases and J lost 6, with 17 bases in between. This clone was detected once. The sequencing template was cDNA reverse transcribed from extracted RNA. Measured with immunoSEQ multiplex PCR; TCRdb has only the in-frame clones, and not every one. This table holds under 250,000 clones, approximately 57% found once. The specimen was CD4+ T cells sorted from blood, collected at week 4, from a patient treated with tofacitinib. This sequence joins TRBV6-6 and TRBJ1-5; D is undetermined. The receptor's source is a human donor with alopecia areata. CDR3 DNA: TGTGCCAGCAGTGCATCGTCGCAAGGCAGTCAGCCCCAGCATTTT. Its protein is CASSASSQGSQPQHF.